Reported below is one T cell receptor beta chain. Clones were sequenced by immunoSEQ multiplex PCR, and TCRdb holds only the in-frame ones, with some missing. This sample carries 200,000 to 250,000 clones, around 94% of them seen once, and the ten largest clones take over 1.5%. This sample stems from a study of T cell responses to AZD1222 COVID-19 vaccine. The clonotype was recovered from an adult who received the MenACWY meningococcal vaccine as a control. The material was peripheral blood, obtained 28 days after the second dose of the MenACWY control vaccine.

The CDR3, as DNA: TGTGCCAGCAGTCCCCCGGGGGGCATAGAGACCCAGTACTTC. Translating gives CASSPPGGIETQYF. V is TRBV28 and J is TRBJ2-5; the D gene is possibly TRBD2 (7 bases). The CDR3 consists of 14 residues. Germline lookup yields CDR1 MDHEN and CDR2 SYDVKM. Trimming left V 5 bases short and J 4 bases short, with 14 bases between.